A single sample gave rise to the 25 T cell receptor beta chains below, sequenced in a study of monozygotic twins with inflammatory bowel disease. TCRdb reanalyzed the 5' RACE reads and collapses them to one entry per CDR3 protein, without DNA. The listing contains roughly 140,000 distinct CDR3 sequences. Sequenced sample: blood. These receptors originate from a human donor with ulcerative colitis or Crohn's disease, or a healthy co-twin of an affected twin (not recorded which).

This chain joins TRBV4-2 and TRBJ2-7; TCRdb designates TRBD1, a call that cannot be tested without DNA. The CDR3 covers 14 residues. The germline V gene has CDR1 LGHNA and CDR2 YNFKEQ. The CDR3 reads CASSRSTGVYEQYF.

CDR3 loop: CSARVLGQAQGTQYF. The rearrangement joins TRBV20-1 to TRBJ2-5; as DNA is missing, the TRBD1 call by TCRdb cannot be tested. CDR1 is DFQATT and CDR2 is SNEGSKA in the germline V gene (reference sequence). The CDR3 contains 15 residues.

The chain is built from TRBV12-3 or TRBV12-4 and TRBJ2-2; lacking DNA, the TRBD2 call made by TCRdb goes unchecked. The CDR3 runs to 12 residues. CDR3 sequence: CASSLRRGELFF.

The chain carries TRBV12-3 or TRBV12-4 and TRBJ2-1. The CDR3 extends over 16 amino acids. CDR3: CASKTGAGSSYNEQFF.

The V call is TRBV3-1, the J call TRBJ2-7. Germline loops: CDR1 LGHDT, CDR2 YNNKEL (reference sequence). There are 15 residues in the CDR3. The CDR3: CASSQGLGLAIEQYF.

The V gene is TRBV4-2, the J gene TRBJ2-7; the TRBD1 assignment by TCRdb is unverifiable without DNA. The CDR3 consists of 15 residues. Per the germline V gene, CDR1 is LGHNA and CDR2 is YNFKEQ. The CDR3 reads CASSHASTGAYEQYF.

The J gene is TRBJ1-2, the V gene TRBV20-1. CDR3 size: 14 residues. Germline V CDR1 and CDR2: DFQATT, SNEGSKA (reference sequence). The CDR3 reads CSASPKTVNYGYTF.

CDR3 sequence: CASLPTGTGSYNEQFF. This chain uses TRBV5-1 with TRBJ2-1; the D gene TCRdb calls, TRBD1, cannot be checked with no DNA. This CDR3 has 16 amino acids. Per the germline V gene, CDR1 is SGHRS and CDR2 is YFSETQ. Drawing the rest from reference TRBV5-1 and TRBJ2-1, the complete variable domain is KAGVTQTPRYLIKTRGQQVTLSCSPISGHRSVSWYQQTPGQGLQFLFEYFSETQRNKGNFPGRFSGRQFSNSRSEMNVSTLELGDSALYLCASLPTGTGSYNEQFFGPGTRLTVL.

The chain links TRBV20-1 to TRBJ1-5; the D call from TCRdb, TRBD1, cannot be confirmed without DNA. This CDR3 has 14 residues. CDR1 is DFQATT and CDR2 is SNEGSKA in the germline V gene (reference sequence). CDR3: CSARMGRGNQPQHF.

V is TRBV5-4 and J is TRBJ1-4. The CDR3 loop spans 11 amino acids. Germline CDR1 is SGHNT and CDR2 is YYREEE (reference sequence). CDR3: CASSFKEKLFF. The full variable domain, with the rest looked up from reference TRBV5-4 and TRBJ1-4, is ETGVTQSPTHLIKTRGQQVTLRCSSQSGHNTVSWYQQALGQGPQFIFQYYREEENGRGNFPPRFSGLQFPNYSSELNVNALELDDSALYLCASSFKEKLFFGSGTQLSVL.

The CDR3 spells CASSQDRGRRKAFF. This rearrangement joins TRBV4-3 to TRBJ1-1. From germline, CDR1 is LGHNA and CDR2 YSLEER. The CDR3 runs to 14 residues.

The chain combines TRBV27 with TRBJ1-5. Germline V gene sequence: CDR1 MNHEY, CDR2 SMNVEV (reference sequence). The CDR3 loop spans 14 amino acids. CDR3 amino acids: CASSFSGRSQPQHF.

This chain uses TRBV5-1 with TRBJ1-1; without DNA, the TCRdb call of TRBD1 cannot be checked. Germline assignment: CDR1 SGHRS and CDR2 YFSETQ. The CDR3 extends over 14 amino acids. CDR3 residues: CASSIHRGNTEAFF.

The chain couples TRBV7-9 to TRBJ1-1; TCRdb's D call of TRBD1 is untestable without DNA. Germline V gene data show CDR1 as SEHNR and CDR2 as FQNEAQ (reference sequence). This CDR3 region has 13 residues. The CDR3 here is CASSLAGQIKAFF.

The rearrangement uses TRBV20-1 and TRBJ1-1; TCRdb's assignment of TRBD1 cannot be checked, as there is no DNA. CDR1 and CDR2 from the germline V gene are DFQATT and SNEGSKA (reference sequence). The CDR3 contains 16 residues. CDR3: CSARARTGVIDTEAFF.

The gene calls are TRBV12-3 or TRBV12-4 and TRBJ1-4; absent DNA, TCRdb's TRBD1 call cannot be checked. The CDR3 covers 15 residues. The CDR3: CASRRQGLTNEKLFF.

V and J are TRBV12-3 or TRBV12-4 and TRBJ1-5; TCRdb names TRBD1, which stays unverified in the absence of DNA. The length of the CDR3 is 15 residues. This CDR3 is CASSLGTRSHQPQHF.

The chain combines TRBV7-9 with TRBJ1-1. Germline assignment: CDR1 SEHNR and CDR2 FQNEAQ (reference sequence). The CDR3 covers 13 residues. The CDR3 loop reads CASSLVETNEAFF.

The chain employs TRBV5-6 and TRBJ1-6; TCRdb's D call, TRBD1, is unchecked because there is no DNA. Germline V gene sequence: CDR1 SGHDT, CDR2 YYEEEE. CDR3 size: 16 residues. This CDR3 is CASSRDRVFLNSPLHF.

The J gene is TRBJ2-2, the V gene TRBV5-6; TCRdb lists TRBD2, though no DNA is available to test this call. Germline CDR1 and CDR2: SGHDT and YYEEEE. This CDR3 has 17 amino acids. The CDR3 region is CASSTRMDFLVTGELFF.

CDR3 residues: CASSLRSGEVFSPLHF. The chain joins TRBV5-6 to TRBJ1-6; TCRdb's D call of TRBD1 is untestable without DNA. The CDR3 contains 16 residues. CDR1 SGHDT and CDR2 YYEEEE come from the germline V gene.

The chain couples TRBV5-1 to TRBJ1-1. The CDR3 is made up of 14 amino acids. Germline lookup yields CDR1 SGHRS and CDR2 YFSETQ. The CDR3: CASSLTGRDTEAFF.

V and J are TRBV5-4 and TRBJ1-4; checking the TCRdb D call of TRBD1 is not possible without DNA. The CDR3 has 17 amino acids. CDR1 is SGHNT and CDR2 is YYREEE in the germline V gene (reference sequence). CDR3 amino acids: CASSLGTDRGYNEKLFF.

The V and J genes are TRBV4-3 and TRBJ2-6; TCRdb designates TRBD1, a call that cannot be tested without DNA. Germline values: CDR1 LGHNA, CDR2 YSLEER. The CDR3 is made up of 18 amino acids. The CDR3 spells CASSSLGGGIRGANVLTF.

This sequence joins TRBV4-1 and TRBJ2-3; the TCRdb call, TRBD1, lacks DNA for checking. CDR3 size: 16 residues. In germline, CDR1 is MGHRA, CDR2 YSYEKL. The chain's CDR3 is CASSQGVGAYTDTQYF.